Listed here are 13 T cell receptor beta chains from one sample, sequenced in a study of control samples from healthy donors and cancer patients. Measured with immunoSEQ multiplex PCR; TCRdb has only the in-frame clones, and not every one. The repertoire consists of roughly 20,000 clones, with 80% to 85% occurring once and the leading ten covering around 23%. The sample was PBMCs. These receptors originate from a man in his sixties with colorectal cancer.

The CDR3 region has the DNA TGCAGCGTTGTGACAGCCCTGAACACTGAAGCTTTCTTT. This translates into CSVVTALNTEAFF. The gene calls are TRBV29-1 and TRBJ1-1, with D tentatively TRBD1 (5 bases). V was shortened by 4 bases and J by 0 bases, with 9 bases between the two germline ends. The CDR3 is made up of 13 amino acids. CDR1 is SQVTM, CDR2 ANQGSEA, per germline.

This clone was counted once. J is TRBJ2-1 and V is TRBV7-8; D ambiguous. Per the germline V gene, CDR1 is SGHVS and CDR2 is FQNEAQ. This CDR3 has 16 amino acids. V dropped 5 bases and J dropped 1 base, with 15 bases sitting between them. The CDR3 DNA reads TGTGCCAGCAGCCCTCAGTTGGTCCGATCCTACAATGAGCAGTTCTTC. It is translated as CASSPQLVRSYNEQFF.

CDR3 sequence reads: CASSRSGQDTEAFF. The CDR3 region has the DNA TGCGCCAGCAGCCGGTCGGGACAAGACACTGAAGCTTTCTTT. J is TRBJ1-1 and V is TRBV4-3; tentatively, D is TRBD1 (6 bases). Trimming cost V 4 bases and J 3 bases, with 12 bases left between them. The CDR3 has 14 residues. Germline values: CDR1 LGHNA, CDR2 YSLEER.

The rearrangement joins TRBV19 to TRBJ1-5; D is ambiguous. Trimming cost V 7 bases and J 1 base, with 8 bases left between them. The CDR3 loop spans 13 amino acids. The V gene's germline CDR1 is LNHDA and CDR2 SQIVND (reference sequence). The CDR3 sequence is CASMKDSNQPQHF. The CDR3 nucleotides are TGTGCCAGTATGAAGGACAGCAATCAGCCCCAGCATTTT.

V is TRBV6-5 and J is TRBJ1-1; D possibly corresponds to TRBD1 (5 bases). Germline CDR1 reads MNHEY; CDR2 reads SVGAGI. V was cut by 2 bases and J by 4 bases, with 11 bases left in between. The CDR3 loop spans 14 amino acids. In DNA, the CDR3 is TGTGCCAGCAGTTACAGCAGGGAAGGCACTGAAGCTTTCTTT. Its protein product is CASSYSREGTEAFF.

The V and J genes are TRBV5-1 and TRBJ2-7; maybe TRBD1 (5 bases). V dropped 4 bases and J dropped 5 bases, with 13 bases sitting between them. This CDR3 is 13 amino acids long. Germline CDR1 is SGHRS and CDR2 is YFSETQ. CDR3 in amino acids: CASSPHVGDEQYF. CDR3 DNA sequence: TGCGCCAGCAGCCCCCATGTAGGGGACGAGCAGTACTTC.

The V and J genes are TRBV5-4 and TRBJ1-3; TRBD1 might be the D (5 bases). Germline lookup yields CDR1 SGHNT and CDR2 YYREEE (reference sequence). This CDR3 is 15 amino acids long. The V end lost 1 base, the J end lost 2 bases, and 10 bases lay between the germline ends. CDR3 in DNA: TGTGCCAGCAGCTTGTCCGAGGGGCCTGGAAACACCATATATTTT. It specifies CASSLSEGPGNTIYF.

This clone came up a few times. The chain joins TRBV27 to TRBJ1-6; tentative D call: TRBD1 (5 bases). The CDR3 is made up of 16 amino acids. Trimming left V 6 bases short and J 3 bases short, with 15 bases between. CDR1 MNHEY and CDR2 SMNVEV come from the germline V gene (reference sequence). The CDR3 sequence is CASRPSDSYYNSPLHF. For the CDR3, the DNA is TGTGCCAGCAGACCCAGCGACAGTTACTATAATTCACCCCTCCACTTT.

This clone was observed a single time. V and J are TRBV7-2 and TRBJ1-1, with a possible D match to TRBD1 (6 bases). The germline CDR1 and CDR2 sequences are SGHTA and FQGNSA. The CDR3 spans 15 residues. Trimming took 3 bases from V and 0 from J, leaving 11 bases between them. The CDR3 loop is CASSLTGLMNTEAFF. The CDR3 DNA is TGTGCCAGCAGCTTGACAGGCCTTATGAACACTGAAGCTTTCTTT.

The rearrangement links TRBV6-5 to TRBJ1-6, with 10 bases fitting TRBD1. With 7 bases clipped from V and 11 bases from J, the junction kept 11 bases outside the gene matches. The CDR3 sequence is 15 residues long. Germline CDR1 MNHEY, CDR2 SVGAGI. The CDR3 nucleotides are TGTGCCAGCACCCGGGACAGGGGTGAATCGGCACCCCTCCACTTT. Translation: CASTRDRGESAPLHF.

The J gene is TRBJ1-5, the V gene TRBV19; the D gene is possibly TRBD1 (5 bases). Per germline, CDR1 LNHDA and CDR2 SQIVND (reference sequence). CDR3 length: 15 amino acids. Trimming left V 7 bases short and J 6 bases short, with 19 bases between. The CDR3 sequence: CASTLGLTLIQPQHF. For the CDR3, the DNA is TGTGCCAGTACTTTGGGACTCACGCTTATTCAGCCCCAGCATTTT.

The chain is built from TRBV18 and TRBJ1-2, with TRBD1 matching over 8 bases. The CDR3 covers 15 residues. V was clipped by 0 bases and J by 5 bases; unmatched bases: 5. From germline, CDR1 is KGHSH and CDR2 LQKENI. The CDR3 loop is CASSPPDRALYGYTF. CDR3 in DNA: TGTGCCAGCTCACCACCGGACAGGGCACTATATGGCTACACCTTC.

The V gene is TRBV5-1, the J gene TRBJ1-1, with TRBD1 as a possible D gene (6 bases). Per germline, CDR1 SGHRS and CDR2 YFSETQ. V was cut by 5 bases and J by 1 base, with 24 bases left in between. This CDR3 region has 18 residues. CDR3 sequence reads: CASRKEQGGVGQNTEAFF. The CDR3 nucleotides read TGCGCCAGCAGGAAAGAACAGGGAGGGGTGGGACAGAACACTGAAGCTTTCTTT.